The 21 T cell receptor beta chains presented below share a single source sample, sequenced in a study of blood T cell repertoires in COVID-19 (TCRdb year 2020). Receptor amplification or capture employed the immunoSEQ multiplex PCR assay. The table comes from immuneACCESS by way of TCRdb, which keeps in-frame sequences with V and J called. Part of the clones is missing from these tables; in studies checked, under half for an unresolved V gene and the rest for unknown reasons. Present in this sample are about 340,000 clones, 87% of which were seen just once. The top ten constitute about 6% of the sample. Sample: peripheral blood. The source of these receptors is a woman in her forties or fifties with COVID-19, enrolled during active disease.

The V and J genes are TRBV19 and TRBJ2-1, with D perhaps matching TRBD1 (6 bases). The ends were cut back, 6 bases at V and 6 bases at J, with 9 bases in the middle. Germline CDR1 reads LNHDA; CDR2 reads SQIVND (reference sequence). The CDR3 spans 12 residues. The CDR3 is CASSHRANEQFF. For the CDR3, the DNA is TGTGCCAGTAGCCACAGGGCCAATGAGCAGTTCTTC.

CDR3 sequence: CAWTRGRVTEAFF. The CDR3 DNA follows: TGTGCCTGGACGAGGGGGCGAGTCACTGAAGCTTTCTTT. The chain couples TRBV30 to TRBJ1-1, with TRBD1 identical over 7 bases. CDR1 and CDR2 from the germline V gene are GTSNPN and SVGIG (reference sequence). The CDR3 consists of 13 residues. V was clipped by 4 bases and J by 4 bases; unmatched bases: 6. Variable domain in full (rest from reference TRBV30 and TRBJ1-1): SQTIHQWPATLVQPVGSPLSLECTVEGTSNPNLYWYRQAAGRGLQLLFYSVGIGQISSEVPQNLSASRPQDRQFILSSKKLLLSDSGFYLCAWTRGRVTEAFFGQGTRLTVV.

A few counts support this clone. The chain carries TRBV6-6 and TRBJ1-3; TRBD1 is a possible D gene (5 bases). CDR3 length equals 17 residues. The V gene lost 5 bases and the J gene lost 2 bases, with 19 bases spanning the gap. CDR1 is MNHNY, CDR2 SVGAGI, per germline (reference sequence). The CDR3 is CASSLLTPGTTGNTIYF. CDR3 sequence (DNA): TGTGCCAGCAGTCTTCTTACCCCCGGGACTACTGGAAACACCATATATTTT.

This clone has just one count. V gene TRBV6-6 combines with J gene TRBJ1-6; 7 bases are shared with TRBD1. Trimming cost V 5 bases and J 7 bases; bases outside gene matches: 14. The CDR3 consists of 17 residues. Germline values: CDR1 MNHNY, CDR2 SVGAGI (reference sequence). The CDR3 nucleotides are TGTGCCAGCAGTCGAACACACTTACCGGGACAGAATTCACCCCTCCACTTT. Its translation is CASSRTHLPGQNSPLHF.

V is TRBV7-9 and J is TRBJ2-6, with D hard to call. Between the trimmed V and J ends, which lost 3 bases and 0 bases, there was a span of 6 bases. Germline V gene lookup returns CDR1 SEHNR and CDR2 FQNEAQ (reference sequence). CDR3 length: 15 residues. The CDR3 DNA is TGTGCCAGCAGCTTCGGCGGCTCTGGGGCCAACGTCCTGACTTTC. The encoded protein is CASSFGGSGANVLTF.

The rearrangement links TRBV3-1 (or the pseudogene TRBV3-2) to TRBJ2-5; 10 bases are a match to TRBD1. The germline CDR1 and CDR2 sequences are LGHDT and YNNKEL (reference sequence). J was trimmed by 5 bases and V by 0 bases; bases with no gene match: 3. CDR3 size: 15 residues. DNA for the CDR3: TGTGCCAGCAGCCAAGAGGACAGGGGGACGGAGACCCAGTACTTC. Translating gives CASSQEDRGTETQYF.

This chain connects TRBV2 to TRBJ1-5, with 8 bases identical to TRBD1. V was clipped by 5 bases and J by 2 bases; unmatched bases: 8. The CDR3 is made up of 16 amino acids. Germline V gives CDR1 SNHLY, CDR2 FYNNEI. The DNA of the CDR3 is TGTGCCAGCAGTAAGGGACAGGTTGGGGGCAATCAGCCCCAGCATTTT. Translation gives CASSKGQVGGNQPQHF.

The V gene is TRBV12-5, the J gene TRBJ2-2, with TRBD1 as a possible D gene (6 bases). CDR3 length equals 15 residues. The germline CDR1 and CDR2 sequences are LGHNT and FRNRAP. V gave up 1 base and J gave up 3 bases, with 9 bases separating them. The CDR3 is CASGLGQGHTGELFF. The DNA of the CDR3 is TGTGCTAGTGGTTTGGGGCAGGGGCACACCGGGGAGCTGTTTTTT. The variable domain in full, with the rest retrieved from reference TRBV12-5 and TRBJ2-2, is DARVTQTPRHKVTEMGQEVTMRCQPILGHNTVFWYRQTMMQGLELLAYFRNRAPLDDSGMPKDRFSAEMPDATLATLKIQPSEPRDSAVYFCASGLGQGHTGELFFGEGSRLTVL.

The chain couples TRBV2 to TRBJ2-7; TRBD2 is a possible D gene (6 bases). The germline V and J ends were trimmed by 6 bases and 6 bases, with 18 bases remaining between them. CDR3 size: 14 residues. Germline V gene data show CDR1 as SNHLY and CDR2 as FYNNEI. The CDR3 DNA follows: TGTGCCAGCAGAACCGGGACTGCATCCGGCGAGCAGTACTTC. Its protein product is CASRTGTASGEQYF.

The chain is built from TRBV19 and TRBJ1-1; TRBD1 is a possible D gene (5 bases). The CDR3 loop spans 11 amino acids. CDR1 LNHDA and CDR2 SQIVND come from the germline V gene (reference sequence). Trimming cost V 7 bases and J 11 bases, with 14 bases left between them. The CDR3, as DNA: TGTGCCAGTACCGAACGGGGGGAGGCTTTCTTT. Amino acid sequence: CASTERGEAFF.

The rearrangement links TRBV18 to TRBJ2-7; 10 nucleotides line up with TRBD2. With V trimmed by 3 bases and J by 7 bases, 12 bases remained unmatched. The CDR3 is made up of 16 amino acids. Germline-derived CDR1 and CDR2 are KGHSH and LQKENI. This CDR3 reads CASSPGGSSGRFEQYF. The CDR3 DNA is TGTGCCAGCTCACCCGGCGGATCTAGCGGGAGATTTGAGCAGTACTTC. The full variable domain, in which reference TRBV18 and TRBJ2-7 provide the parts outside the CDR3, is NAGVMQNPRHLVRRRGQEARLRCSPMKGHSHVYWYRQLPEEGLKFMVYLQKENIIDESGMPKERFSAEFPKEGPSILRIQQVVRGDSAAYFCASSPGGSSGRFEQYFGPGTRLTVT.

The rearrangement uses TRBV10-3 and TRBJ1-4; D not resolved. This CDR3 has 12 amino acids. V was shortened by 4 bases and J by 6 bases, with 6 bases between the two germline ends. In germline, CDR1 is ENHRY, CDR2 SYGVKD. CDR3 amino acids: CAISVRDEKLFF. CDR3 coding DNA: TGTGCCATCAGTGTCCGGGATGAAAAACTGTTTTTT.

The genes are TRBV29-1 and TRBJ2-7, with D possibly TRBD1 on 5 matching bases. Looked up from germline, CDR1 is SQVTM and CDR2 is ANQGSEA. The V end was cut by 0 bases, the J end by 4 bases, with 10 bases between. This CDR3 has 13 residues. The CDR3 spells CSVEEPGLYEQYF. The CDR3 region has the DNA TGCAGCGTTGAAGAGCCAGGGTTGTACGAGCAGTACTTC.

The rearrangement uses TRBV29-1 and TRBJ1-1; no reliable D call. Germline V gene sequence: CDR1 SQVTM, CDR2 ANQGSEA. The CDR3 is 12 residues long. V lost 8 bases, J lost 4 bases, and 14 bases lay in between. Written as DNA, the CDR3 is TGCAGCATGCTGAGGGAGAGCACTGAAGCTTTCTTT. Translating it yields CSMLRESTEAFF.

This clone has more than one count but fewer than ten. CDR3 region: CASSQGGTGSEQYF. CDR3 DNA: TGTGCCAGCAGCCAAGGTGGGACAGGGTCCGAGCAGTACTTC. The chain links TRBV3-1 (or the pseudogene TRBV3-2) to TRBJ2-7; TRBD1 matches 9 bases. This CDR3 has 14 residues. The V and J ends lost 1 base and 6 bases, in that order; junction bases with no gene match: 4. Germline V CDR1 and CDR2: LGHDT, YNNKEL (reference sequence).

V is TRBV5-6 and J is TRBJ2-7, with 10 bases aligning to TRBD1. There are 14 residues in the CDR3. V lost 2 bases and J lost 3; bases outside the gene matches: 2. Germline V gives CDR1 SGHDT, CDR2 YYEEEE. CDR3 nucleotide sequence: TGTGCCAGCAGCTTAAGGACAGGGGGCTACGAGCAGTACTTC. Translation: CASSLRTGGYEQYF.

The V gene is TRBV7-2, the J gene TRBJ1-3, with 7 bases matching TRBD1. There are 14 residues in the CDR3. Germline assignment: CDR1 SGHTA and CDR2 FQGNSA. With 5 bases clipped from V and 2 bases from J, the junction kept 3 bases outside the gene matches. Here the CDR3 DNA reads TGTGCCAGCAGCCCTCAGGGGGCTGGAAACACCATATATTTT. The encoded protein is CASSPQGAGNTIYF.

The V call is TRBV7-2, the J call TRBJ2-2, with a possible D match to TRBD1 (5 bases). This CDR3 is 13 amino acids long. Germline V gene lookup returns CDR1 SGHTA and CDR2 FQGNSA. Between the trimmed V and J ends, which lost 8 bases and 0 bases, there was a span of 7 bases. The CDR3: CASWGSNTGELFF. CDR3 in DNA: TGTGCCAGCTGGGGCTCGAACACCGGGGAGCTGTTTTTT.

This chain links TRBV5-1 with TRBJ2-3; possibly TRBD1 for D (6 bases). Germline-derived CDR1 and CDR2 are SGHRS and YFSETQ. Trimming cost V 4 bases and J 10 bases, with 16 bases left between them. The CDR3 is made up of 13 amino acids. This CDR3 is CASSPDTQGSQYF. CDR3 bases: TGCGCCAGCAGCCCGGACACCCAGGGGTCGCAGTATTTT.

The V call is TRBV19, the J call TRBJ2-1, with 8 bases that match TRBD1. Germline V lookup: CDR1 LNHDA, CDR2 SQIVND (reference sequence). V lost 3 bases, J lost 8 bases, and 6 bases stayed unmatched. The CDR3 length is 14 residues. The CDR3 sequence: CASSILQGADEQFF. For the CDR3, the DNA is TGTGCCAGTAGTATCCTGCAGGGGGCCGATGAGCAGTTCTTC.

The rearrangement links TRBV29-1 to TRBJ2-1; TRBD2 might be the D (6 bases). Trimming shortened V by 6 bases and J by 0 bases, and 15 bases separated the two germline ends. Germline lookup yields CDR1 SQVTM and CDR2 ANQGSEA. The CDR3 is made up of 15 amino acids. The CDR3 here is CSVIGQTSSYNEQFF. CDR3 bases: TGCAGCGTAATAGGGCAGACTAGCTCCTACAATGAGCAGTTCTTC.